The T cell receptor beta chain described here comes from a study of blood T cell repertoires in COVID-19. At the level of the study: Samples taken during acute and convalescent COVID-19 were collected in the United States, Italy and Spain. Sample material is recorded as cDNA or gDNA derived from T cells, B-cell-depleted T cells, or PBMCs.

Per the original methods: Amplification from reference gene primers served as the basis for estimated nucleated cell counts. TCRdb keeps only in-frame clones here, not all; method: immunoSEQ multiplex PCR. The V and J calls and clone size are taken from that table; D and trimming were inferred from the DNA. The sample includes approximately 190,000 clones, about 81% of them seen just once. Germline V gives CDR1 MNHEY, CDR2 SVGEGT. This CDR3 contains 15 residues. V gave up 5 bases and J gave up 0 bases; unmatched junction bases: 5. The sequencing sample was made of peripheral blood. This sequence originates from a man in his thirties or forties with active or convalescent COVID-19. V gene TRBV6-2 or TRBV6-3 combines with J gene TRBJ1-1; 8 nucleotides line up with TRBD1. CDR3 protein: CASSTQGAMNTEAFF. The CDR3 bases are TGTGCCAGCAGTACCCAGGGGGCCATGAACACTGAAGCTTTCTTT.